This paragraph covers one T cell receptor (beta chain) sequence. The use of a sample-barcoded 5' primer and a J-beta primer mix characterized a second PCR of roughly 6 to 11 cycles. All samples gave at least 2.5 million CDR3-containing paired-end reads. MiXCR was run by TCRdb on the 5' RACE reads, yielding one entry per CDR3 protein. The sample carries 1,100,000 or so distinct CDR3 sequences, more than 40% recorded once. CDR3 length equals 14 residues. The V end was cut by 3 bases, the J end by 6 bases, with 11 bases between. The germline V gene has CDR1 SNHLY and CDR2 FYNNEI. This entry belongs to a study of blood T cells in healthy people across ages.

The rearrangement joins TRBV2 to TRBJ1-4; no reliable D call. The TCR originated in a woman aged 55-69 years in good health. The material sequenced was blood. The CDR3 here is CASSEGGGYEKLFF. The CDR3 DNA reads TGTGCCAGCAGTGAGGGAGGAGGTTATGAAAAACTGTTTTTT.